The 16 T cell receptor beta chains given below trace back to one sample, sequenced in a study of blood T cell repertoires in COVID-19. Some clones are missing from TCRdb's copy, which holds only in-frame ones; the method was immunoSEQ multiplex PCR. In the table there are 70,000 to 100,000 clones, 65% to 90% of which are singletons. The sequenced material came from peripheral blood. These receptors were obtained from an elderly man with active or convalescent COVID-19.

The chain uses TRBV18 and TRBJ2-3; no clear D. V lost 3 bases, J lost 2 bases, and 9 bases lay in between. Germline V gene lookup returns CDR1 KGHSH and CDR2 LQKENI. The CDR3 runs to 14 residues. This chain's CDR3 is CASSPGSSTDTQYF. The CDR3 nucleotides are TGTGCCAGCTCACCGGGCAGCTCCACAGATACGCAGTATTTT.

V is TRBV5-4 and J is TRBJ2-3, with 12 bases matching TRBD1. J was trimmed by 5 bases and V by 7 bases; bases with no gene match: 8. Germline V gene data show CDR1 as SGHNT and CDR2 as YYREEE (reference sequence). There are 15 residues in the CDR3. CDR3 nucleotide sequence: TGTGCCAGCGCAGGGACAGGGGGCAGAATAGATACGCAGTATTTT. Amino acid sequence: CASAGTGGRIDTQYF.

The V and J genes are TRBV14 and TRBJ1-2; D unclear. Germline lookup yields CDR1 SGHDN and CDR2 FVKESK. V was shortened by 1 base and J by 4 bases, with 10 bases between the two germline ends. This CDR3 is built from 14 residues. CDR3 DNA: TGTGCCAGCAGCCAAGTAGCTCTCGGCTATGGCTACACCTTC. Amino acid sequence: CASSQVALGYGYTF.

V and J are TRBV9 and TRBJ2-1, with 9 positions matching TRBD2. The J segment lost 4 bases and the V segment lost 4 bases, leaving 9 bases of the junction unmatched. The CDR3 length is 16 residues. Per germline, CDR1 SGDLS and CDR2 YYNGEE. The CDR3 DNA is TGTGCCAGCAGCTCCCTGGCGGGAGGGAGGTACAATGAGCAGTTCTTC. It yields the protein CASSSLAGGRYNEQFF.

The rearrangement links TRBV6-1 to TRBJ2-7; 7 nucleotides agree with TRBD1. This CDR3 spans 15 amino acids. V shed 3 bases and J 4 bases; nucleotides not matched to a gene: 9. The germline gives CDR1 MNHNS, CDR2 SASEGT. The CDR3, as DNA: TGTGCCAGCAGTGACGCCGGGACAGCCGATTACGAGCAGTACTTC. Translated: CASSDAGTADYEQYF.

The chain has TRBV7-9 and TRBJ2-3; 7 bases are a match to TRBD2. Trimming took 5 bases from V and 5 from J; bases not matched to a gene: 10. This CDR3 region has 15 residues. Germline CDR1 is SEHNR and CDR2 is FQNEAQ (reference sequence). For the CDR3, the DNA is TGTGCCAGCAGCCTAGTGGGGGTAGCGGGAGATACGCAGTATTTT. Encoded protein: CASSLVGVAGDTQYF. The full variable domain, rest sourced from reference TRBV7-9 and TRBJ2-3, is DTGVSQNPRHKITKRGQNVTFRCDPISEHNRLYWYRQTLGQGPEFLTYFQNEAQLEKSRLLSDRFSAERPKGSFSTLEIQRTEQGDSAMYLCASSLVGVAGDTQYFGPGTRLTVL.

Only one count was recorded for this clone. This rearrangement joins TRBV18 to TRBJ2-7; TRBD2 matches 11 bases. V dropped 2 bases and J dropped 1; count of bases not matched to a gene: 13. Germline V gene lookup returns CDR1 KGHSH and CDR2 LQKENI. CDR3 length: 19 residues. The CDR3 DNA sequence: TGTGCCAGCTCACCAGTTCCCCCTACTAGCGGGAGCCTTTCCTACGAGCAGTACTTC. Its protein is CASSPVPPTSGSLSYEQYF.

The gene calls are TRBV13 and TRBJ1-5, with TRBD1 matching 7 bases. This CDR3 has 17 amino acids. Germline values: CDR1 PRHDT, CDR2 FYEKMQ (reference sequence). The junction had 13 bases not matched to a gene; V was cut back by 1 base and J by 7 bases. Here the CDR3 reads CASSLVGETGPAQPQHF. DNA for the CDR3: TGTGCCAGCAGCTTAGTAGGCGAGACAGGGCCAGCCCAGCCCCAGCATTTT.

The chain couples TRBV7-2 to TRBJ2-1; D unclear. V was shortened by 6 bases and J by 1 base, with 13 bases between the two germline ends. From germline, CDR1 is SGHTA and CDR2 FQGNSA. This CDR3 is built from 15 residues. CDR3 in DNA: TGTGCCAGCAGTCCAGGCAGCTTTTCCTACAATGAGCAGTTCTTC. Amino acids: CASSPGSFSYNEQFF.

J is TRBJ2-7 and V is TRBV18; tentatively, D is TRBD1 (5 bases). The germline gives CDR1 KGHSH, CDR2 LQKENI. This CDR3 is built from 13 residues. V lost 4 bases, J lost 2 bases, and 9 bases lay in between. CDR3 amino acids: CASSHRQTYEQYF. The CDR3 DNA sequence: TGTGCCAGCTCACATCGACAGACCTACGAGCAGTACTTC.

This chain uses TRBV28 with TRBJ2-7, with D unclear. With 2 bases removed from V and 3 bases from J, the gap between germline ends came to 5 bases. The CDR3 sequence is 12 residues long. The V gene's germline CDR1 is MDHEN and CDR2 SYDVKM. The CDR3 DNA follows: TGTGCCAGCAGTTTAGGAGTCTACGAGCAGTACTTC. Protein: CASSLGVYEQYF.

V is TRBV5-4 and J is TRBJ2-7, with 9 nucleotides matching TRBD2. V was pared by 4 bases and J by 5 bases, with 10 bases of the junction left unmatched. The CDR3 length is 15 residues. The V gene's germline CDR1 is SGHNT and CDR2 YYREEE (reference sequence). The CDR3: CASSRSGSGVHEQYF. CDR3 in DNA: TGTGCCAGCAGCCGTAGCGGGAGTGGGGTCCACGAGCAGTACTTC.

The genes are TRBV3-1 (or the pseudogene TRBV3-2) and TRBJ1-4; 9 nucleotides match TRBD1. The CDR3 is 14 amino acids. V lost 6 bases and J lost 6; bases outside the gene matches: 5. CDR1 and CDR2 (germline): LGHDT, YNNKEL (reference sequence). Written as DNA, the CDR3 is TGTGCCAGCAGGGGGACAGGGTTACATGAAAAACTGTTTTTT. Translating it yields CASRGTGLHEKLFF.

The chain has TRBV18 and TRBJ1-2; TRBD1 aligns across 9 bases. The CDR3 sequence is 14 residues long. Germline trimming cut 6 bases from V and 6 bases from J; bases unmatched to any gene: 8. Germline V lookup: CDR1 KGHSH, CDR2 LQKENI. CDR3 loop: CASSQGQGLDGYTF. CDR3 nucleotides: TGTGCCAGCTCCCAGGGACAGGGTTTGGATGGCTACACCTTC.

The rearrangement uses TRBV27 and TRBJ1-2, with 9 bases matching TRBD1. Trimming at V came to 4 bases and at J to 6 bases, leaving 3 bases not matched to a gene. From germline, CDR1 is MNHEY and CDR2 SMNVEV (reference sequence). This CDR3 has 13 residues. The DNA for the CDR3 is TGTGCCAGCAGTTACACAGGGGGCCATGGCTACACCTTC. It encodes CASSYTGGHGYTF.

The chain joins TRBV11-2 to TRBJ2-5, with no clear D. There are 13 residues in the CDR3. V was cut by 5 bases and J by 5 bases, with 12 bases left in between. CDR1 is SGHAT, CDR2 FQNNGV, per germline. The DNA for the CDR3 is TGTGCCAGCAGCCAAGGCAGGCTCGAGACCCAGTACTTC. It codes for CASSQGRLETQYF.